The 7 T cell receptor beta chains reported below all come from one sample, sequenced in a study of spatial heterogeneity in lung cancer (dated by TCRdb to between 2018 and 2020). Broad study findings and their caveats: A correlation was observed between the number of expanded intratumoral alpha and beta TCRs and the tumor nonsynonymous mutation count.

The label giving this sample's time point can be read as: sample taken at primary tumor resection. No cognate antigen is known for these TCRs. Library preparation employed 5' RACE. Sequenced using a NextSeq 500. Clones were called with MiXCR by TCRdb after fastp trimmed the public reads at Q25, and only in-frame beta chains were retained. Merged by CDR3 protein, the rows form single entries marked with the most common genes and DNA. Within this sample are about 9,800 distinct CDR3 sequences, with around 6% of them counted one time only. The ten largest account for 10% of the sample. This material consisted of lung tumor tissue, taken at surgery. These receptors were obtained from a male donor with early-stage non-small cell lung cancer.

This clonotype occurred many times. A library prepared for alpha chains yielded this beta chain as an off-target read; its size is of little meaning. V gene TRBV20-1 combines with J gene TRBJ2-1, with D perhaps TRBD2 (6 bases). Germline CDR1 and CDR2: DFQATT and SNEGSKA (reference sequence). The CDR3 has 15 residues. The ends were cut back, 5 bases at V and 0 bases at J, with 14 bases in the middle. CDR3 coding DNA: TGCAGTGCTGTCAACACGGGAGACTCCTACAATGAGCAGTTCTTC. It is translated as CSAVNTGDSYNEQFF.

This clonotype is classed as medium-sized (0.01 to 0.1%). Found in a library prepared for alpha chains, this beta chain is an off-target read, and its abundance has little meaning. The chain carries TRBV28 and TRBJ1-4; D uncertain. The CDR3 consists of 14 residues. The ends were cut back, 4 bases at V and 1 base at J, with 7 bases in the middle. Germline V gene lookup returns CDR1 MDHEN and CDR2 SYDVKM. CDR3 in amino acids: CASSSHLTNEKLFF. The DNA for the CDR3 is TGTGCCAGCAGTTCACATTTAACTAATGAAAAACTGTTTTTT.

This clonotype came up once. As an off-target read in a library built for alpha chains, this beta chain has a frequency of little significance. The CDR3 nucleotides read TGTGCCAGCAGCCAAGTGGGGCGGAACAATGAGCAGTTCTTC. It specifies CASSQVGRNNEQFF. The chain links TRBV3-1 to TRBJ2-1; TRBD1 is a possible D gene (5 bases). The CDR3 consists of 14 residues. Germline assignment: CDR1 LGHDT and CDR2 YNNKEL (reference sequence). Trimming left V 1 base short and J 5 bases short, with 9 bases between.

There are many counts of this clonotype. The library was built for alpha chains, so this beta chain is an off-target read and its size means little. CDR3 residues: CASSLGTVVGRQPQHF. Written as DNA, the CDR3 is TGTGCCAGCAGTCTCGGGACCGTTGTAGGGAGACAGCCCCAGCATTTT. J is TRBJ1-5 and V is TRBV28, with TRBD1 as a possible D gene (5 bases). Trimming removed 5 bases at V and 7 bases at J, with 21 bases between. This CDR3 region has 16 residues. CDR1 is MDHEN, CDR2 SYDVKM, per germline. The whole variable domain, remainder taken from reference TRBV28 and TRBJ1-5, is DVKVTQSSRYLVKRTGEKVFLECVQDMDHENMFWYRQDPGLGLRLIYFSYDVKMKEKGDIPEGYSVSREKKERFSLILESASTNQTSMYLCASSLGTVVGRQPQHFGDGTRLSIL.

This clonotype was observed at least ten times. With the library built for alpha chains, this beta chain is off target and its frequency is not meaningful. This rearrangement joins TRBV3-1 to TRBJ1-1; no reliable D call. Trimming took off 3 bases at V and 7 bases at J, with 9 bases between the two ends. The CDR3 spans 12 residues. The germline gives CDR1 LGHDT, CDR2 YNNKEL (reference sequence). The CDR3 DNA sequence: TGTGCCAGCAGCCAGGGGTTTGGTGAAGCTTTCTTT. This sequence encodes CASSQGFGEAFF.

The sample holds many counts of this clonotype. As an off-target read in a library built for alpha chains, this beta chain has a frequency of little significance. This chain connects TRBV15 to TRBJ2-7, with D perhaps TRBD1 (6 bases). CDR1 LNHNV and CDR2 YYDKDF come from the germline V gene (reference sequence). V was pared by 1 base and J by 1 base, with 8 bases between. The CDR3 contains 14 residues. Here the CDR3 DNA reads TGTGCCACCAGCAGAGGGGACATTTCCTACGAGCAGTACGTC. It translates to CATSRGDISYEQYV.

This clonotype occurred a few times. The library was prepared for alpha chains; this beta chain is a stray read, so its frequency means little. The V call is TRBV19, the J call TRBJ2-5; the D call may be TRBD1 or TRBD2 (5 bases each). Trimming pared 4 bases from V and 1 base from J, leaving 10 bases between. The germline CDR1 and CDR2 sequences are LNHDA and SQIVND (reference sequence). This CDR3 has 14 residues. CDR3 coding DNA: TGTGCCAGTAGTAACGCCGGGGCCCAAGAGACCCAGTACTTC. Translating gives CASSNAGAQETQYF. Full variable domain (remainder filled in from reference TRBV19 and TRBJ2-5): DGGITQSPKYLFRKEGQNVTLSCEQNLNHDAMYWYRQDPGQGLRLIYYSQIVNDFQKGDIAEGYSVSREKKESFPLTVTSAQKNPTAFYLCASSNAGAQETQYFGPGTRLLVL.